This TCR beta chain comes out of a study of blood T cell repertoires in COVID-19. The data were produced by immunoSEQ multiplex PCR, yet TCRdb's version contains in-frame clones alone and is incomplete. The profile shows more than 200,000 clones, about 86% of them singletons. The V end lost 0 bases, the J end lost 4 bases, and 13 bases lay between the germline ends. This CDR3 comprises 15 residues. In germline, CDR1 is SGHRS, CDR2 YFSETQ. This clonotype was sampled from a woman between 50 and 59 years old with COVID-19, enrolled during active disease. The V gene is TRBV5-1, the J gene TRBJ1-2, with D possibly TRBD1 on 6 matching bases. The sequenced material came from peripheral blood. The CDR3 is CASSLEGVTFYGYTF. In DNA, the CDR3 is TGCGCCAGCAGCTTGGAGGGGGTAACCTTCTATGGCTACACCTTC.